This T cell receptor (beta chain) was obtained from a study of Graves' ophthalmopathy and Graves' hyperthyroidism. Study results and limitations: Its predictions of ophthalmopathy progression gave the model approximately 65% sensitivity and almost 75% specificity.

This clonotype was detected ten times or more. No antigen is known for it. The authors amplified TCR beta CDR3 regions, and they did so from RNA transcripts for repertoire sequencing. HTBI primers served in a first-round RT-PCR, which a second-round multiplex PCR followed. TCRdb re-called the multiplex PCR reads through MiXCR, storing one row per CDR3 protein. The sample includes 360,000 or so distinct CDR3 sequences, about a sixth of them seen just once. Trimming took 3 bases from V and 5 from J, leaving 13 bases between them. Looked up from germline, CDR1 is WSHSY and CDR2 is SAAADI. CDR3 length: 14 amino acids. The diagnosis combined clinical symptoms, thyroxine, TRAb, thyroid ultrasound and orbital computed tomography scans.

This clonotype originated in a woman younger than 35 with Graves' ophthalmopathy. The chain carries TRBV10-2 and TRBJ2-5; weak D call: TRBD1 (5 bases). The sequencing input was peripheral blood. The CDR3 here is CASSDFRAGETQYF. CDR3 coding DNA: TGCGCCAGCAGTGATTTCAGGGCAGGGGAGACCCAGTACTTC.